This T cell receptor beta chain is drawn from a study of post-analysis software for immune sequencing data. Whole-study results and caveats: The five TRBV segments detected at higher frequency in patients than in controls included TRBV5-6, TRBV5-1 and TRBV20-1.

Unique molecular identifiers were carried by the TCR beta cDNA libraries. Input amounts of 1 to 10 million T cells were used. These gave 500,000 or so cDNA molecules, so each molecule approximated one T cell. TCRdb processed the PCR reads anew with MiXCR; each CDR3 protein has one entry. Of more than 450,000 distinct CDR3 sequences in the sample, roughly 45% are singletons; the top ten hold roughly 1.8%. Germline V lookup: CDR1 SGHAT, CDR2 FQNNGV. The ends lost 1 base at V and 3 bases at J; junction bases unmatched: 9. The CDR3 has 17 amino acids. This clonotype has a handful of counts. Antigen unknown.

The sequencing sample was made of blood. This clonotype was obtained from a girl aged 5 to 17 with multiple sclerosis. J is TRBJ2-7 and V is TRBV11-2, with 10 bases matching TRBD1. The CDR3 DNA sequence: TGTGCCAGCAGCTTAGGTTTGGAGACAGGGGGCGACTACGAGCAGTACTTC. Amino acids: CASSLGLETGGDYEQYF.